The 18 T cell receptor beta chains given below trace back to one sample, sequenced in a study of blood T cell repertoires in COVID-19. TCRdb keeps only in-frame clones here, not all; method: immunoSEQ multiplex PCR. The sample has 62,000 or so clones, approximately 92% seen once; the top ten hold 2.5% to 3%. The sample consisted of peripheral blood. The receptor source for this set is a man aged 45-60 years with acute or convalescent COVID-19.

This chain links TRBV7-9 with TRBJ1-1; 7 bases are a match to TRBD1. J was trimmed by 4 bases and V by 4 bases; bases with no gene match: 3. The CDR3 length is 13 residues. Germline V lookup: CDR1 SEHNR, CDR2 FQNEAQ (reference sequence). For the CDR3, the DNA is TGTGCCAGCAGCTATCGGACAGGCACTGAAGCTTTCTTT. It codes for CASSYRTGTEAFF.

The V call is TRBV5-1, the J call TRBJ2-1, with TRBD2 matching over 10 bases. With 1 base clipped from V and 4 bases from J, the junction kept 2 bases outside the gene matches. The germline gives CDR1 SGHRS, CDR2 YFSETQ. The CDR3 consists of 15 residues. CDR3 in DNA: TGCGCCAGCAGCTTGACTAGCGGGGAATACAATGAGCAGTTCTTC. The encoded protein is CASSLTSGEYNEQFF.

CDR3 sequence: CASSLGAGSGELFF. In DNA form, the CDR3 reads TGCGCCAGCAGCTTGGGCGCAGGGTCCGGGGAGCTGTTTTTT. The rearrangement joins TRBV5-1 to TRBJ2-2, with D possibly TRBD1 on 5 matching bases. Trimming removed 0 bases from V and 6 bases from J, with 9 bases in between. The CDR3 covers 14 residues. Per germline, CDR1 SGHRS and CDR2 YFSETQ.

This rearrangement joins TRBV6-2 or TRBV6-3 to TRBJ1-2, with 8 bases that match TRBD1. V shed 1 base and J 7 bases; nucleotides not matched to a gene: 5. Germline assignment: CDR1 MNHEY and CDR2 SVGEGT. This CDR3 has 14 amino acids. CDR3 DNA sequence: TGTGCCAGCAGTTACTTTGGGACAGGCTTTGGCTACACCTTC. This sequence encodes CASSYFGTGFGYTF.

The chain carries TRBV10-3 and TRBJ2-1, with TRBD2 matching over 9 bases. The V gene's germline CDR1 is ENHRY and CDR2 SYGVKD. This CDR3 contains 15 residues. The V segment lost 2 bases and the J segment 4 bases; nucleotides outside the gene matches: 3. The CDR3 here is CAISERLAGYNEQFF. CDR3 nucleotides: TGTGCCATCAGTGAGAGGCTAGCGGGATACAATGAGCAGTTCTTC.

The chain is built from TRBV19 and TRBJ2-7, with 11 bases matching TRBD2. The CDR3 extends over 15 amino acids. The junction had 8 bases not matched to a gene; V was cut back by 10 bases and J by 0 bases. The germline CDR1 and CDR2 sequences are LNHDA and SQIVND (reference sequence). The DNA for the CDR3 is TGTGCCACCGCGACTAGCGGGACAAGCTCCTACGAGCAGTACTTC. Residues: CATATSGTSSYEQYF.

The chain has TRBV13 and TRBJ1-3; 7 positions agree with TRBD1. The germline V gene encodes CDR1 PRHDT and CDR2 FYEKMQ (reference sequence). The CDR3 is made up of 15 amino acids. With V trimmed by 5 bases and J by 4 bases, 8 bases remained unmatched. CDR3 protein: CASSLDRAPGNTIYF. The CDR3 DNA is TGTGCCAGCAGCCTAGACAGGGCCCCCGGAAACACCATATATTTT.

The chain joins TRBV19 to TRBJ2-1, with 9 bases fitting TRBD2. The junction had 2 bases not matched to a gene; V was cut back by 5 bases and J by 0 bases. The CDR3 is made up of 15 amino acids. Per germline, CDR1 LNHDA and CDR2 SQIVND (reference sequence). The CDR3 DNA follows: TGTGCCAGTAGTGGCGGGAGGGCCTCCTACAATGAGCAGTTCTTC. Protein product: CASSGGRASYNEQFF.

The rearrangement uses TRBV11-3 and TRBJ2-2, with D perhaps matching TRBD2 (5 bases). Trimming cost V 5 bases and J 4 bases, with 14 bases left between them. This CDR3 spans 15 amino acids. Germline assignment: CDR1 SGHNT and CDR2 YENEEA. CDR3 in amino acids: CASSPIASGTGELFF. The CDR3 DNA reads as TGTGCCAGCAGCCCCATCGCCAGCGGCACCGGGGAGCTGTTTTTT.

CDR3 sequence reads: CASSVQGAAGYTF. CDR3 bases: TGTGCCAGCAGCGTACAGGGAGCGGCTGGCTACACCTTC. The rearrangement links TRBV6-5 to TRBJ1-2; tentative D call: TRBD1 (6 bases). Trimming took 6 bases from V and 7 from J, leaving 15 bases between them. CDR1 MNHEY and CDR2 SVGAGI come from the germline V gene. There are 13 residues in the CDR3.

The CDR3 coding sequence is TGTGCCAGCAGTCCGTCGGGACACCGTGAAGCTTTCTTT. It translates to CASSPSGHREAFF. The V gene is TRBV12-3 or TRBV12-4, the J gene TRBJ1-1; D possibly corresponds to TRBD1 (6 bases). This CDR3 has 13 residues. Trimming shortened V by 5 bases and J by 7 bases, and 14 bases separated the two germline ends.

The chain combines TRBV27 with TRBJ2-5, with 7 positions matching TRBD2. The CDR3 loop spans 20 amino acids. Germline lookup yields CDR1 MNHEY and CDR2 SMNVEV (reference sequence). V lost 4 bases, J lost 5 bases, and 25 bases stayed unmatched. The chain's CDR3 is CASSSNGGGRLAGPGETQYF. In DNA, the CDR3 is TGTGCCAGCAGTTCAAATGGTGGAGGTCGACTAGCCGGGCCGGGTGAGACCCAGTACTTC.

The chain combines TRBV5-6 with TRBJ2-5, with D perhaps matching TRBD1 (6 bases). The CDR3 length is 14 residues. Germline assignment: CDR1 SGHDT and CDR2 YYEEEE. Trimming took 0 bases from V and 2 from J, leaving 8 bases between them. CDR3 amino acids: CASSLATGQETQYF. The CDR3 DNA reads TGTGCCAGCAGCTTGGCGACAGGTCAAGAGACCCAGTACTTC.

This clone came up a few times. In DNA form, the CDR3 reads TGTGCCAGCACGGTAGCGGGAGAACCCACAGATACGCAGTATTTT. Translation gives CASTVAGEPTDTQYF. The chain joins TRBV4-2 to TRBJ2-3, with 9 positions matching TRBD2. Unmatched junction bases numbered 7, after V lost 7 bases and J lost 2 bases. The germline V gene encodes CDR1 LGHNA and CDR2 YNFKEQ. This CDR3 region has 15 residues.

The V call is TRBV5-4, the J call TRBJ1-4; the D is unclear. V was shortened by 4 bases and J by 0 bases, with 13 bases between the two germline ends. The CDR3 totals 16 residues. Germline CDR1 SGHNT, CDR2 YYREEE (reference sequence). DNA of the CDR3: TGTGCCAGCAGCCGCGGCGGTTATACAACTAATGAAAAACTGTTTTTT. It translates to CASSRGGYTTNEKLFF.

The chain is built from TRBV29-1 and TRBJ1-5; 7 bases align to TRBD1. CDR1 is SQVTM, CDR2 ANQGSEA, per germline. The CDR3 spans 13 residues. The junction had 6 bases not matched to a gene; V was cut back by 6 bases and J by 4 bases. CDR3 nucleotides: TGCAGCGTGGGCTCAGGGGGGAATCAGCCCCAGCATTTT. Protein: CSVGSGGNQPQHF.

V usage is TRBV7-3 and J usage is TRBJ1-4; D ambiguous. This CDR3 is built from 14 residues. The germline V gene has CDR1 SGHTA and CDR2 FQGTGA. Trimming removed 8 bases from V and 1 base from J, with 11 bases in between. The CDR3 loop is CASPPGRTNEKLFF. CDR3 coding DNA: TGTGCCAGCCCCCCGGGGAGAACTAATGAAAAACTGTTTTTT. Drawing the rest from reference TRBV7-3 and TRBJ1-4, the complete variable domain is GAGVSQTPSNKVTEKGKYVELRCDPISGHTALYWYRQSLGQGPEFLIYFQGTGAADDSGLPNDRFFAVRPEGSVSTLKIQRTERGDSAVYLCASPPGRTNEKLFFGSGTQLSVL.

This clone was recorded once. The CDR3 spells CASRRGEAEAFF. The CDR3 DNA reads TGTGCCAGCAGGAGAGGAGAGGCTGAAGCTTTCTTT. J is TRBJ1-1 and V is TRBV12-3 or TRBV12-4; D unresolved. The CDR3 is made up of 12 amino acids. V was pared by 6 bases and J by 6 bases, with 11 bases between.